This paragraph reports one T cell receptor beta chain. RNA in amounts of about 0.45 to 1 ug was reverse transcribed with random hexamers. TCRdb used MiXCR to reprocess the immunoSEQ multiplex PCR reads, holding one entry per CDR3 protein. The sample carries fewer than 300,000 distinct CDR3 sequences, around 84% recorded once. This specimen belongs to a study of CD8 T cells in Susac syndrome. Germline V CDR1 and CDR2: MGHDK, SYGVNS. The CDR3 totals 17 residues. V was pared by 1 base and J by 3 bases, with 18 bases between. The source material was CD8+ T cells from PBMCs. The rearrangement joins TRBV25-1 to TRBJ1-2; D possibly corresponds to TRBD1 (5 bases). The TCR originated in a human donor with multiple sclerosis. CDR3 amino acids: CASSESDKTGRYYGYTF. The CDR3 DNA sequence: TGTGCCAGCAGTGAATCCGACAAAACAGGACGTTACTATGGCTACACCTTC.